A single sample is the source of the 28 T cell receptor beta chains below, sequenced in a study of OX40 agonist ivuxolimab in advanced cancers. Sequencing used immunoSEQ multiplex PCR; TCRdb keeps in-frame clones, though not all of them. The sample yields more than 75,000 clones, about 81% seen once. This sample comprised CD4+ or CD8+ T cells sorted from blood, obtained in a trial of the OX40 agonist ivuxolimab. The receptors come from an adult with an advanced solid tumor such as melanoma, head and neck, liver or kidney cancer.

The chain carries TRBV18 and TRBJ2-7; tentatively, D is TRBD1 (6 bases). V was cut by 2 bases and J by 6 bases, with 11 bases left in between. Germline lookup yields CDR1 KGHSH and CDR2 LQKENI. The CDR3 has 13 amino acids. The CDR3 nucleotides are TGTGCCAGCTCACCAAACAGGGTAAGCGAGCAGTACTTC. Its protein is CASSPNRVSEQYF.

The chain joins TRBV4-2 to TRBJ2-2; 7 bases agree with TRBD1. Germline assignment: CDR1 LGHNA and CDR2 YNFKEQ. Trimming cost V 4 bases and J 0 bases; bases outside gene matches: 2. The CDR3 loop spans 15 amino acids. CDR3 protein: CASSLGTANTGELFF. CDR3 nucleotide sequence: TGTGCCAGCAGCCTAGGGACAGCGAACACCGGGGAGCTGTTTTTT.

CDR3 protein: CASSRPRGGTYEQYF. CDR3 nucleotide sequence: TGTGCCAGCAGCCGTCCCCGGGGGGGGACCTACGAGCAGTACTTC. This rearrangement joins TRBV5-6 to TRBJ2-7; 8 nucleotides align to TRBD2. V lost 4 bases to trimming and J lost 2 bases; unmatched junction nucleotides: 8. Germline V gene sequence: CDR1 SGHDT, CDR2 YYEEEE. CDR3 length: 15 residues. Complete variable domain (other parts from reference TRBV5-6 and TRBJ2-7): DAGVTQSPTHLIKTRGQQVTLRCSPKSGHDTVSWYQQALGQGPQFIFQYYEEEERQRGNFPDRFSGHQFPNYSSELNVNALLLGDSALYLCASSRPRGGTYEQYFGPGTRLTVT.

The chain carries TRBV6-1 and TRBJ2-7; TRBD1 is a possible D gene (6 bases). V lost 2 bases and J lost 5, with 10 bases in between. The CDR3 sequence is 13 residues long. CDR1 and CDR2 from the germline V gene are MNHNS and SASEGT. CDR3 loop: CASSEQGWDEQYF. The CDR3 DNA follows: TGTGCCAGCAGTGAACAGGGGTGGGACGAGCAGTACTTC.

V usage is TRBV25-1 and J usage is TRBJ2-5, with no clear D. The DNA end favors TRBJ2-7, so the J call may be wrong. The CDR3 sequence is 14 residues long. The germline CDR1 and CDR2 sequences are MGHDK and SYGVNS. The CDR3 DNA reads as TGTGCCAGCAGTGCCTGGGCCAGCTCCTACGAGCAGTACTTC. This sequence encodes CASSAWASSYEQYF.

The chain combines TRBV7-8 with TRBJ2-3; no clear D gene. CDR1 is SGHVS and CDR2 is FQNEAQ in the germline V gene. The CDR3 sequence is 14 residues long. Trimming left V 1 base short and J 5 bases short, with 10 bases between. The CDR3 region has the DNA TGTGCCAGCAGCTTAGGACGGGTCCTAGATACGCAGTATTTT. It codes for CASSLGRVLDTQYF. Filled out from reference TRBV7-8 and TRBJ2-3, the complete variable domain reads GAGVSQSPRYKVAKRGQDVALRCDPISGHVSLFWYQQALGQGPEFLTYFQNEAQLDKSGLPSDRFFAERPEGSVSTLKIQRTQQEDSAVYLCASSLGRVLDTQYFGPGTRLTVL.

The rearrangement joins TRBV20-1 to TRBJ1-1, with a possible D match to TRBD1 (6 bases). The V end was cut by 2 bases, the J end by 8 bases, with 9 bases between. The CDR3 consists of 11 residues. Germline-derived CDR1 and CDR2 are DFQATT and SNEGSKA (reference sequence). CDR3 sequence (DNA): TGCAGTGCTAGATGGACAGTCGAAGCTTTCTTT. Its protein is CSARWTVEAFF.

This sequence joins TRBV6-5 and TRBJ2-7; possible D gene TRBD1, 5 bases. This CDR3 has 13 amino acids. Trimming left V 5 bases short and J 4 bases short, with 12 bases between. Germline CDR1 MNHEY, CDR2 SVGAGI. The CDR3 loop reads CASSDSARYEQYF. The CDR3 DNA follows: TGTGCCAGCAGTGACAGTGCCCGGTACGAGCAGTACTTC.

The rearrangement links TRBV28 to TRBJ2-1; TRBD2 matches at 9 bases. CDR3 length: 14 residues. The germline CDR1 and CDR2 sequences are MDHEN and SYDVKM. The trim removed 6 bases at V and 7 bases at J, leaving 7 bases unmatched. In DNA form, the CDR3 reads TGTGCCAGCAGCTTAGCGGGGGTGGGAAATGAGCAGTTCTTC. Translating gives CASSLAGVGNEQFF. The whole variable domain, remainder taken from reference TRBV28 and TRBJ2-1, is DVKVTQSSRYLVKRTGEKVFLECVQDMDHENMFWYRQDPGLGLRLIYFSYDVKMKEKGDIPEGYSVSREKKERFSLILESASTNQTSMYLCASSLAGVGNEQFFGPGTRLTVL.

This CDR3 is CASSEQGFGELFF. CDR3 nucleotides: TGTGCCAGCAGCGAACAGGGGTTCGGGGAGCTGTTTTTT. The gene calls are TRBV7-6 and TRBJ2-2; 7 bases are shared with TRBD1. Looked up from germline, CDR1 is SGHVS and CDR2 is FNYEAQ. J lost 7 bases, V lost 5 bases, and 4 bases had no gene match. The CDR3 sequence is 13 residues long.

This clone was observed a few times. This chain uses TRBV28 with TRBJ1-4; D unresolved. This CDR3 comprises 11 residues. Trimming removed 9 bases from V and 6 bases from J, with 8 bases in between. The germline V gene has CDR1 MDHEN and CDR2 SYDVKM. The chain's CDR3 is CASAGDEKLFF. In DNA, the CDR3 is TGTGCCAGTGCTGGGGATGAAAAACTGTTTTTT. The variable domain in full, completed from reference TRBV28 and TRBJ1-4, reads DVKVTQSSRYLVKRTGEKVFLECVQDMDHENMFWYRQDPGLGLRLIYFSYDVKMKEKGDIPEGYSVSREKKERFSLILESASTNQTSMYLCASAGDEKLFFGSGTQLSVL.

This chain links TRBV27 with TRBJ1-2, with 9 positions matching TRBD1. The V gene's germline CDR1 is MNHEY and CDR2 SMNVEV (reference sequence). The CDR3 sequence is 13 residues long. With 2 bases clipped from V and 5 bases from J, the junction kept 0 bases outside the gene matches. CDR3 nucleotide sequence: TGTGCCAGCAGTTTAGGGACAGGGTATGGCTACACCTTC. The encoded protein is CASSLGTGYGYTF.

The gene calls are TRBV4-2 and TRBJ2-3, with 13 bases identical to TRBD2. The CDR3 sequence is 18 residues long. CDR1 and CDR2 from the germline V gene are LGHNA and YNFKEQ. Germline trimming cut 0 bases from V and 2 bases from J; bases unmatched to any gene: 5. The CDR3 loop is CASSQDRGLAGTTDTQYF. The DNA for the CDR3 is TGTGCCAGCAGCCAAGATAGGGGACTAGCGGGGACCACAGATACGCAGTATTTT.

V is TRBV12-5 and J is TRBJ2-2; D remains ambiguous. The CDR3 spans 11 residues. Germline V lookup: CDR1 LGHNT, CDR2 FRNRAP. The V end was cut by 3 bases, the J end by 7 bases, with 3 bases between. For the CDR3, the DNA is TGTGCTAGTGGTTTAGGCGGGGAGCTGTTTTTT. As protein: CASGLGGELFF.

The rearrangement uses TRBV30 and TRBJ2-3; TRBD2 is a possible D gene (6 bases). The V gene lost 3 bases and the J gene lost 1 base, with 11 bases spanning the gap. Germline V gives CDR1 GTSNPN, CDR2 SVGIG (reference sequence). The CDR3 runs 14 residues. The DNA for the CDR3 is TGTGCCTGGAGCCTTGGCGGGGGCACAGATACGCAGTATTTT. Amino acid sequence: CAWSLGGGTDTQYF.

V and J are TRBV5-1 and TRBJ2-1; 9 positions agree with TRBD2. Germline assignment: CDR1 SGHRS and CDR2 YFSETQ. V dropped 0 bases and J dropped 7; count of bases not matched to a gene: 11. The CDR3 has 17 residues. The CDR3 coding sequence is TGCGCCAGCAGCTTGGTCCCATCAGCGGGGGGCCTTAATGAGCAGTTCTTC. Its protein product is CASSLVPSAGGLNEQFF.

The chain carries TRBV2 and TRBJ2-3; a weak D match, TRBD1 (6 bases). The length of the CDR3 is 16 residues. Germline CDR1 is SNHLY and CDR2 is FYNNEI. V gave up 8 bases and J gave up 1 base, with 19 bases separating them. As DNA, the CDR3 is TGTGCCAGCGACCTCCTCGGGGCAGGGGGCACAGATACGCAGTATTTT. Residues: CASDLLGAGGTDTQYF.

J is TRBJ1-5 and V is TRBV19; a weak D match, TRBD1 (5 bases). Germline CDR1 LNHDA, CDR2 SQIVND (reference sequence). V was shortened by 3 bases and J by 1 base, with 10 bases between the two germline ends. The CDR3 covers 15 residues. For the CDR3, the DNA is TGTGCCAGTAGTATCGGGGGGGGGAGCAATCAGCCCCAGCATTTT. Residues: CASSIGGGSNQPQHF.

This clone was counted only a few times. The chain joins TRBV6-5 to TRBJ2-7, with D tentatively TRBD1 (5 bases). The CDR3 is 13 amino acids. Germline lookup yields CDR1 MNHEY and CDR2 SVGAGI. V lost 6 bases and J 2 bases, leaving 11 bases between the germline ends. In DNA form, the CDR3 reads TGTGCCAGCAGCGAGGTGGACACCTACGAGCAGTACTTC. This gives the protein CASSEVDTYEQYF.

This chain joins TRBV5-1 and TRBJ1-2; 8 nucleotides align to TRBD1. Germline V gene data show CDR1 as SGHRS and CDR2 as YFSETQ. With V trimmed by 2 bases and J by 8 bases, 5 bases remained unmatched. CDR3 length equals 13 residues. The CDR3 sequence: CASSFRGREGYTF. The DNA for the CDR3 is TGCGCCAGCAGCTTCAGGGGGCGCGAGGGCTACACCTTC.

The CDR3 protein is CASTRGSGYGYTF. The CDR3 DNA is TGTGCCAGCACAAGAGGGTCGGGGTATGGCTACACCTTC. This sequence joins TRBV6-5 and TRBJ1-2; D is uncertain. The CDR3 consists of 13 residues. Germline loops: CDR1 MNHEY, CDR2 SVGAGI. V shed 7 bases and J shed 5 bases, with 14 bases lying between them.

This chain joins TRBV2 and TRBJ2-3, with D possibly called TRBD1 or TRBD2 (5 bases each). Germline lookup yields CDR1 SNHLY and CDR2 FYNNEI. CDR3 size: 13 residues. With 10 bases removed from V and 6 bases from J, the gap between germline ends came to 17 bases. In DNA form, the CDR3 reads TGTGCCACCGACCGGGACGAAGCCGATACGCAGTATTTT. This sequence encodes CATDRDEADTQYF.

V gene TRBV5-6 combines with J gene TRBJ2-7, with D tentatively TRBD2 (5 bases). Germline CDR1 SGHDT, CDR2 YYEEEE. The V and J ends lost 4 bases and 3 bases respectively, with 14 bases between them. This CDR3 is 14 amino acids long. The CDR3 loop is CASSGGLGNYEQYV. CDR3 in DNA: TGTGCCAGCAGCGGAGGCCTCGGAAACTACGAGCAGTACGTC.

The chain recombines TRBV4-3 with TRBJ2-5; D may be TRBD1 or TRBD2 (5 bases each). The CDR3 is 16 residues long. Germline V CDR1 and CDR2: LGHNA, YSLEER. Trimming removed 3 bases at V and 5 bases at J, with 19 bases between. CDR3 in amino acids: CASSQGDGNRGETQYF. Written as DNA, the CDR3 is TGCGCCAGCAGCCAGGGGGACGGTAATCGAGGGGAGACCCAGTACTTC.

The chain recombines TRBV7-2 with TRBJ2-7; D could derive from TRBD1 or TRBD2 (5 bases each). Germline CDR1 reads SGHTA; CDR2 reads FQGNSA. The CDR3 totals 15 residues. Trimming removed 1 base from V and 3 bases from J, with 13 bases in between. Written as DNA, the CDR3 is TGTGCCAGCAGCTTAGTTGAGGGGAGCGGCTACGAGCAGTACTTC. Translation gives CASSLVEGSGYEQYF.

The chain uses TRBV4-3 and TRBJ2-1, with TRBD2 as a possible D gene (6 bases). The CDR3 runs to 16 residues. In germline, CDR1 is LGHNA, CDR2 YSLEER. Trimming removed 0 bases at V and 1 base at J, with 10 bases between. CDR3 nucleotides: TGCGCCAGCAGCCAAGATTCCAGCGGGTCCTACAATGAGCAGTTCTTC. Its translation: CASSQDSSGSYNEQFF.

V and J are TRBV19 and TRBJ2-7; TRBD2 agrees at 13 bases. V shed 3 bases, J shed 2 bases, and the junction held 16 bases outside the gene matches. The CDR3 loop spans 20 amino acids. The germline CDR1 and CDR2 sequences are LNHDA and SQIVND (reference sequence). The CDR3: CASSIDSDSRLAGGTYEQYV. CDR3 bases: TGTGCCAGTAGTATCGACTCGGACTCACGACTAGCGGGGGGCACCTACGAGCAGTACGTC.

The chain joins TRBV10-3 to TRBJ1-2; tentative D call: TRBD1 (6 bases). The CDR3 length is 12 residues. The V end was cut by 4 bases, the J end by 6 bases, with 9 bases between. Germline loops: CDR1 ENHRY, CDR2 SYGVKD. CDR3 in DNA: TGTGCCATCAGTGCGGCAGGGGATGGCTACACCTTC. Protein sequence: CAISAAGDGYTF.